The 30 T cell receptor beta chains below all came from one sample that was sequenced in a study of beta chain features in type 1 diabetes. TCRB transcripts that were expressed got sequenced, as all of the isolated RNA had been reverse transcribed. Clones were sequenced by immunoSEQ multiplex PCR, and TCRdb holds only the in-frame ones, with some missing. Here the sample spans some 360,000 clones, around a fifth being singletons. The sample was naive CD4+ T cells from blood. All receptors come from a woman between 18 and 30 years old in good health.

V is TRBV4-1 and J is TRBJ2-7, with 9 bases fitting TRBD2. CDR1 and CDR2 from the germline V gene are MGHRA and YSYEKL. Germline trimming cut 0 bases from V and 2 bases from J; bases unmatched to any gene: 8. There are 17 residues in the CDR3. The CDR3 region is CASSQEWRGGAAYEQYF. DNA of the CDR3: TGCGCCAGCAGCCAAGAATGGCGCGGGGGGGCGGCCTACGAGCAGTACTTC.

The chain combines TRBV27 with TRBJ2-7; possible D gene TRBD1, 6 bases. This CDR3 is 16 amino acids long. V was clipped by 3 bases and J by 5 bases, with 20 bases between them. The germline V gene encodes CDR1 MNHEY and CDR2 SMNVEV (reference sequence). The CDR3 DNA reads TGTGCCAGCAGTTTGGGCATTAACAGGGTATCCCACGAGCAGTACTTC. This gives the protein CASSLGINRVSHEQYF.

This clone was seen a few times. The chain joins TRBV30 to TRBJ1-6; 8 bases agree with TRBD1. CDR3 length equals 14 residues. The germline V gene encodes CDR1 GTSNPN and CDR2 SVGIG (reference sequence). Trimming removed 1 base from V and 8 bases from J; junction bases left unmatched: 4. The chain's CDR3 is CAWSAPDRDSPLHF. The CDR3, as DNA: TGTGCCTGGAGTGCCCCGGACAGGGATTCACCCCTCCACTTT.

The chain carries TRBV7-9 and TRBJ1-1, with TRBD1 as a possible D gene (5 bases). The CDR3 is 15 amino acids. Germline CDR1 SEHNR, CDR2 FQNEAQ (reference sequence). V shed 5 bases and J shed 7 bases, with 20 bases lying between them. CDR3 in amino acids: CASSPRGVETNEAFF. CDR3 DNA: TGTGCCAGCAGCCCCCGGGGGGTCGAGACAAATGAAGCTTTCTTT.

The rearrangement joins TRBV9 to TRBJ2-1; 8 bases map to TRBD1. The ends lost 4 bases at V and 8 bases at J; junction bases unmatched: 8. The CDR3 runs to 14 residues. Germline CDR1 SGDLS, CDR2 YYNGEE. CDR3 DNA sequence: TGTGCCAGCAGCTCTCGGACAGGGTTGGATGAGCAGTTCTTC. It translates to CASSSRTGLDEQFF.

The rearrangement links TRBV7-2 to TRBJ1-3, with D unclear. This CDR3 comprises 14 residues. Trimming took off 6 bases at V and 0 bases at J, with 9 bases between the two ends. CDR1 and CDR2 (germline): SGHTA, FQGNSA. In nucleotides, the CDR3 is TGTGCCAGCAGTTCTGACAACTCTGGAAACACCATATATTTT. Translation: CASSSDNSGNTIYF.

The sample holds a few counts of this clone. The chain combines TRBV11-2 with TRBJ1-1; 7 nucleotides agree with TRBD1. The CDR3 length is 16 residues. The junction had 16 bases not matched to a gene; V was cut back by 5 bases and J by 7 bases. Germline V gene lookup returns CDR1 SGHAT and CDR2 FQNNGV. For the CDR3, the DNA is TGTGCCAGCAGCCTCAGACAGGGTGCTCCCTTTGGTGAAGCTTTCTTT. This sequence encodes CASSLRQGAPFGEAFF.

This clone was picked up a small number of times. This chain links TRBV30 with TRBJ1-5, with D uncertain. V was clipped by 0 bases and J by 4 bases, with 7 bases between them. From germline, CDR1 is GTSNPN and CDR2 SVGIG (reference sequence). The CDR3 runs to 13 residues. CDR3 sequence: CAWSVWENQPQHF. The CDR3 region has the DNA TGTGCCTGGAGTGTCTGGGAGAATCAGCCCCAGCATTTT.

This clone showed up just a few times. This chain links TRBV29-1 with TRBJ2-1; D call uncertain. Germline values: CDR1 SQVTM, CDR2 ANQGSEA. V was clipped by 5 bases and J by 7 bases, with 9 bases between them. The CDR3 runs to 11 residues. CDR3 region: CSVHTGNEQFF. The DNA of the CDR3 is TGCAGCGTTCATACCGGGAATGAGCAGTTCTTC.

The chain combines TRBV5-1 with TRBJ2-3; TRBD2 is a possible D gene (6 bases). The V gene's germline CDR1 is SGHRS and CDR2 YFSETQ. Trimming removed 1 base at V and 7 bases at J, with 10 bases between. The CDR3 runs to 13 residues. DNA for the CDR3: TGCGCCAGCAGCTTGCCGGGGAGGAATACGCAGTATTTT. Its protein is CASSLPGRNTQYF.

Only a few counts were recorded for this clone. Other DNA sequences of this sample code for an identical CDR3. CDR3 residues: CASSPLSTDTQYF. The CDR3 bases are TGTGCCAGCTCACCACTAAGCACAGATACGCAGTATTTT. The rearrangement joins TRBV18 to TRBJ2-3, with D hard to call. The CDR3 spans 13 residues. Germline V lookup: CDR1 KGHSH, CDR2 LQKENI. V was shortened by 1 base and J by 0 bases, with 2 bases between the two germline ends.

This clone came up a few times. The CDR3 reads CAWSDRNGGYTF. The DNA of the CDR3 is TGTGCCTGGAGCGACAGGAACGGGGGCTACACCTTC. This chain uses TRBV30 with TRBJ1-2; D is perhaps TRBD1 (6 bases). Between the trimmed V and J ends, which lost 3 bases and 8 bases, there was a span of 13 bases. The length of the CDR3 is 12 residues. Germline-derived CDR1 and CDR2 are GTSNPN and SVGIG (reference sequence). The full variable domain, rest sourced from reference TRBV30 and TRBJ1-2, is SQTIHQWPATLVQPVGSPLSLECTVEGTSNPNLYWYRQAAGRGLQLLFYSVGIGQISSEVPQNLSASRPQDRQFILSSKKLLLSDSGFYLCAWSDRNGGYTFGSGTRLTVV.

This clone has only a few counts. The gene calls are TRBV6-5 and TRBJ2-6; 7 nucleotides match TRBD1. CDR1 is MNHEY, CDR2 SVGAGI, per germline. The CDR3 consists of 16 residues. The V and J ends lost 4 bases and 2 bases, in that order; junction bases with no gene match: 5. DNA for the CDR3: TGTGCCAGCAGTTCCCCAACAGGGGCTGGGGCCAACGTCCTGACTTTC. Its protein is CASSSPTGAGANVLTF.

This chain links TRBV11-1 with TRBJ2-3; possible D gene TRBD1, 6 bases. Germline CDR1 reads SGHAT; CDR2 reads FQDESV (reference sequence). V was shortened by 3 bases and J by 5 bases, with 9 bases between the two germline ends. The CDR3 has 13 residues. The CDR3, as DNA: TGTGCCAGCAGCTTCCTCAGGGGAGATACGCAGTATTTT. It codes for CASSFLRGDTQYF.

The chain couples TRBV29-1 to TRBJ2-7, with D perhaps TRBD1 (6 bases). Deletions cut 4 bases from V and 5 bases from J, with 18 bases between. The CDR3 is made up of 14 amino acids. Germline CDR1 is SQVTM and CDR2 is ANQGSEA. The DNA for the CDR3 is TGCAGCGTTGGCCTTAGGGACAAAAAGGACGAGCAGTACTTC. Residues: CSVGLRDKKDEQYF.

V gene TRBV9 combines with J gene TRBJ2-5; a weak D match, TRBD1 (6 bases). V lost 0 bases, J lost 5 bases, and 11 bases lay in between. The CDR3 is made up of 14 amino acids. The germline V gene encodes CDR1 SGDLS and CDR2 YYNGEE. Written as DNA, the CDR3 is TGTGCCAGCAGCGTAGCACAGGGTTGGGAGACCCAGTACTTC. It is translated as CASSVAQGWETQYF.

This clone was detected a few times. This rearrangement joins TRBV2 to TRBJ2-7, with a tentative D call TRBD2 (5 bases). CDR1 SNHLY and CDR2 FYNNEI come from the germline V gene. The ends were cut back, 4 bases at V and 2 bases at J, with 12 bases in the middle. The CDR3 is 14 residues long. CDR3 sequence: CASSGGLSTYEQYF. DNA for the CDR3: TGTGCCAGCAGTGGAGGACTGTCAACCTACGAGCAGTACTTC.

V usage is TRBV2 and J usage is TRBJ1-1; maybe TRBD1 (5 bases). The CDR3 loop spans 14 amino acids. CDR1 is SNHLY and CDR2 is FYNNEI in the germline V gene. Trimming left V 1 base short and J 3 bases short, with 9 bases between. CDR3 sequence: CASSEGQGDTEAFF. DNA of the CDR3: TGTGCCAGCAGTGAAGGTCAAGGGGACACTGAAGCTTTCTTT.

The V gene is TRBV19, the J gene TRBJ2-5; no definite D call. Trimming removed 5 bases at V and 5 bases at J, with 6 bases between. The germline V gene encodes CDR1 LNHDA and CDR2 SQIVND (reference sequence). This CDR3 contains 11 residues. The CDR3 nucleotides read TGTGCCAGTAGTGCCGCGGAGACCCAGTACTTC. This codes for CASSAAETQYF.

This chain joins TRBV2 and TRBJ2-5; TRBD1 might be the D (6 bases). The CDR3 is 13 residues long. V was cut by 6 bases and J by 2 bases, with 10 bases left in between. The germline V gene encodes CDR1 SNHLY and CDR2 FYNNEI. The CDR3 region has the DNA TGTGCCAGCAGGACGGACAGTCAAGAGACCCAGTACTTC. Protein product: CASRTDSQETQYF. Full variable domain (remainder filled in from reference TRBV2 and TRBJ2-5): EPEVTQTPSHQVTQMGQEVILRCVPISNHLYFYWYRQILGQKVEFLVSFYNNEISEKSEIFDDQFSVERPDGSNFTLKIRSTKLEDSAMYFCASRTDSQETQYFGPGTRLLVL.

The rearrangement uses TRBV11-1 and TRBJ2-5, with 9 positions matching TRBD1. This CDR3 spans 14 amino acids. V shed 6 bases, J shed 5 bases, and the junction held 7 bases outside the gene matches. CDR1 and CDR2 from the germline V gene are SGHAT and FQDESV (reference sequence). DNA of the CDR3: TGTGCCAGCAGTACCGGGACAGGGTTGGAGACCCAGTACTTC. It yields the protein CASSTGTGLETQYF.

The chain is built from TRBV5-6 and TRBJ2-1, with 8 bases fitting TRBD2. The CDR3 consists of 15 residues. Losses at the gene ends were 4 bases for V and 3 bases for J; bases not matched to a gene: 6. Germline V CDR1 and CDR2: SGHDT, YYEEEE. The CDR3: CASSLGLGNYNEQFF. The CDR3 nucleotides are TGTGCCAGCAGCCTGGGACTAGGAAACTACAATGAGCAGTTCTTC.

The chain couples TRBV29-1 to TRBJ2-3; 10 bases line up with TRBD2. Germline CDR1 SQVTM, CDR2 ANQGSEA. Trimming removed 4 bases from V and 3 bases from J; junction bases left unmatched: 16. The length of the CDR3 is 18 residues. The CDR3 sequence: CSVGGSLAGASGTDTQYF. In DNA, the CDR3 is TGCAGCGTTGGAGGGTCTCTAGCGGGAGCTTCTGGTACAGATACGCAGTATTTT.

This clone was detected a few times. This rearrangement joins TRBV10-3 to TRBJ2-7, with D possibly matching TRBD1 (5 bases). The germline gives CDR1 ENHRY, CDR2 SYGVKD. The CDR3 consists of 13 residues. Deletions cut 3 bases from V and 8 bases from J, with 14 bases between. The CDR3 coding sequence is TGTGCCATCAGTGAACCCCCCCTGGGGCAGCAGTACTTC. It is translated as CAISEPPLGQQYF.

The chain has TRBV30 and TRBJ1-4; D is possibly TRBD1 (5 bases). Germline-derived CDR1 and CDR2 are GTSNPN and SVGIG (reference sequence). This CDR3 is built from 14 residues. V lost 0 bases and J 8 bases, leaving 13 bases between the germline ends. In DNA form, the CDR3 reads TGTGCCTGGAGTGTTGGAACAGGAAGGGAAAAACTGTTTTTT. As protein: CAWSVGTGREKLFF.

The sample holds a few counts of this clone. The rearrangement joins TRBV29-1 to TRBJ1-1; D might be TRBD1 (5 bases). This CDR3 has 12 residues. Germline CDR1 is SQVTM and CDR2 is ANQGSEA. Trimming removed 2 bases at V and 9 bases at J, with 13 bases between. The CDR3 DNA reads TGCAGCGTTGAAATTCGGACAAGACAAGCTTTCTTT. Translated: CSVEIRTRQAFF. The whole variable domain, filled in from reference TRBV29-1 and TRBJ1-1, reads SAVISQKPSRDICQRGTSLTIQCQVDSQVTMMFWYRQQPGQSLTLIATANQGSEATYESGFVIDKFPISRPNLTFSTLTVSNMSPEDSSIYLCSVEIRTRQAFFGQGTRLTVV.

The V call is TRBV5-4, the J call TRBJ2-7, with D unclear. The V gene's germline CDR1 is SGHNT and CDR2 YYREEE (reference sequence). V was pared by 4 bases and J by 1 base, with 12 bases between. This CDR3 has 14 residues. CDR3 sequence: CASSLGVPSYEQYF. The DNA for the CDR3 is TGTGCCAGCAGCCTCGGAGTCCCATCCTACGAGCAGTACTTC. The variable domain in full, with the rest retrieved from reference TRBV5-4 and TRBJ2-7, is ETGVTQSPTHLIKTRGQQVTLRCSSQSGHNTVSWYQQALGQGPQFIFQYYREEENGRGNFPPRFSGLQFPNYSSELNVNALELDDSALYLCASSLGVPSYEQYFGPGTRLTVT.

This clone was detected only a few times. The CDR3 sequence is CASSLGPRVEKLFF. CDR3 coding DNA: TGTGCCAGCAGCTTAGGCCCACGGGTTGAAAAACTGTTTTTT. The rearrangement links TRBV7-6 to TRBJ1-4; D unresolved. This CDR3 comprises 14 residues. The ends were cut back, 1 base at V and 7 bases at J, with 10 bases in the middle. Germline V gene data show CDR1 as SGHVS and CDR2 as FNYEAQ.

This clone was seen more than once but under ten times. The chain employs TRBV7-2 and TRBJ2-1; 9 bases fit TRBD2. V lost 1 base to trimming and J lost 8 bases; unmatched junction nucleotides: 9. Looked up from germline, CDR1 is SGHTA and CDR2 is FQGNSA. The CDR3 is 16 residues long. The CDR3, as DNA: TGTGCCAGCAGCTTAGAGGGCGGGGGGGCCAAGTATGAGCAGTTCTTC. It is translated as CASSLEGGGAKYEQFF.

The chain recombines TRBV5-1 with TRBJ2-7; the match to TRBD1 covers 8 bases. CDR1 and CDR2 from the germline V gene are SGHRS and YFSETQ. J lost 7 bases, V lost 1 base, and 10 bases had no gene match. The CDR3 spans 15 residues. In nucleotides, the CDR3 is TGCGCCAGCAGCTTGACAACAGGGGGTCCGGGGGAGCAGTACTTC. Its translation is CASSLTTGGPGEQYF.